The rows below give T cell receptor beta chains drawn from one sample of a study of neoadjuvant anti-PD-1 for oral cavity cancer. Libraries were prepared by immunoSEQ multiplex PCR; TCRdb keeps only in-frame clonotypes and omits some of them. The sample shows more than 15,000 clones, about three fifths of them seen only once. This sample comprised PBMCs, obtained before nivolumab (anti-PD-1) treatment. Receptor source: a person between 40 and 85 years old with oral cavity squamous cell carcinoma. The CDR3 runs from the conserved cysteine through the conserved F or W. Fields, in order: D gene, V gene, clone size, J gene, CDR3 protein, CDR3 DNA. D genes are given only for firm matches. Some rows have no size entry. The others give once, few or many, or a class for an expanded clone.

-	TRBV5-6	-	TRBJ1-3	CASSLVGGNTIYF	TGTGCCAGCAGCTTGGTCGGAGGAAACACCATATATTTT
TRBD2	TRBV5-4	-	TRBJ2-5	CASSLGTSLGETQYF	TGTGCCAGCAGCTTGGGGACTAGCCTCGGGGAGACCCAGTACTTC
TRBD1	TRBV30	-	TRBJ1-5	CAWRQGSNQPQHF	TGTGCCTGGCGACAGGGTTCTAATCAGCCCCAGCATTTT
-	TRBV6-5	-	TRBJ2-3	CASRGFTDTQYF	TGTGCCAGCAGAGGGTTCACAGATACGCAGTATTTT
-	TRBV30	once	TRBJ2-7	CALVRQNYEQYF	TGTGCTTTGGTGAGACAGAACTACGAGCAGTACTTC
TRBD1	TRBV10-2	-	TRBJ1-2	CASTQGADYGYTF	TGCGCCTCAACACAGGGGGCTGACTATGGCTACACCTTC
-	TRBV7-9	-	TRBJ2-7	CASSLGNNEQYF	TGTGCCAGCAGCTTAGGAAACAACGAGCAGTACTTC
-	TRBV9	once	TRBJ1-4	CASSANGRQEKLFF	TGTGCCAGCAGCGCTAACGGGAGGCAGGAAAAACTGTTTTTT
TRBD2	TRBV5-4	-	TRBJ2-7	CASSLGGTSFYEQYF	TGTGCCAGCAGCTTGGGAGGGACTAGCTTCTACGAGCAGTACTTC
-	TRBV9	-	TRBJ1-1	CASGDGGDMNTEAFF	TGTGCCAGCGGCGACGGGGGCGATATGAACACTGAAGCTTTCTTT
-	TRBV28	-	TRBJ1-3	CASSDPDRSSGNTIYF	TGTGCCAGCAGCGACCCCGACAGGAGCTCTGGAAACACCATATATTTT
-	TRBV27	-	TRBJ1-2	CASSLREVRAGYTF	TGTGCCAGCAGTTTAAGGGAGGTGCGAGCTGGCTACACCTTC
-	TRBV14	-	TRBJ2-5	CASSQSGQTLPQETQYF	TGTGCCAGCAGCCAATCCGGGCAGACGCTACCCCAAGAGACCCAGTACTTC
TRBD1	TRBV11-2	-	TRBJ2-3	CASSLDRQGADTQYF	TGTGCCAGCAGCTTAGATAGGCAGGGGGCCGATACGCAGTATTTT
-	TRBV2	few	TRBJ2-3	CAINGQGTDTQYF	TGTGCCATCAACGGTCAGGGGACAGATACGCAGTATTTT
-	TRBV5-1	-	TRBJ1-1	CASRGGAMDGEAFF	TGCGCCAGCCGGGGGGGAGCCATGGATGGTGAAGCTTTCTTT
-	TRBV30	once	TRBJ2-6	CAWARGSHSGANVLTF	TGTGCCTGGGCCAGGGGATCCCACTCTGGGGCCAACGTCCTGACTTTC
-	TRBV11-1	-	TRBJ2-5	CASSKDGIQETQYF	TGTGCCAGCAGCAAGGACGGAATCCAAGAGACCCAGTACTTC
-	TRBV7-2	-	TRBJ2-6	CASSLSGGANVLTF	TGTGCCAGCAGCTTAAGTGGCGGGGCCAACGTCCTGACTTTC
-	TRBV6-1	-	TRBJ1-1	CASTPSQGNTEAFF	TGTGCCAGCACCCCAAGTCAGGGGAACACTGAAGCTTTCTTT
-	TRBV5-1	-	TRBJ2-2	CASSLAMNGELFF	TGCGCCAGCAGCTTGGCCATGAACGGGGAGCTGTTTTTT
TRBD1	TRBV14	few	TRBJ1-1	CASSRDSTEAFF	TGTGCCAGCAGCAGGGACAGCACTGAAGCTTTCTTT
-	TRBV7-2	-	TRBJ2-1	CASSLDVQSEVF	TGTGCCAGCAGCTTAGATGTACAGTCTGAGGTCTTC
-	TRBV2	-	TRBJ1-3	CASTVGLESGNTIYF	TGTGCCAGCACGGTGGGTTTAGAATCTGGAAACACCATATATTTT